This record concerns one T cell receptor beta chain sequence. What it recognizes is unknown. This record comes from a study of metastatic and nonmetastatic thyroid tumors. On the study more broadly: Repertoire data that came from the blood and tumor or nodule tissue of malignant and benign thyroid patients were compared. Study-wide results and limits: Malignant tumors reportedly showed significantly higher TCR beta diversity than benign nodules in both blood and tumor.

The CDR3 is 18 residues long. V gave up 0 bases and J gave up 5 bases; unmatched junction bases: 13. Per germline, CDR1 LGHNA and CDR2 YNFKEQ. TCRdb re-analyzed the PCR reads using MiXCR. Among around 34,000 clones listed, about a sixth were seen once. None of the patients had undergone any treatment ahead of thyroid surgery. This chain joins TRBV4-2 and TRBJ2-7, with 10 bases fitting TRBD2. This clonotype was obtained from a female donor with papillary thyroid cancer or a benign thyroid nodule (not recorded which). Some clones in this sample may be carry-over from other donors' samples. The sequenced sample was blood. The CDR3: CASSQDLAGGAGANEQYF. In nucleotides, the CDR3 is TGTGCCAGCAGCCAAGATTTAGCGGGAGGAGCTGGGGCCAACGAGCAGTACTTC.